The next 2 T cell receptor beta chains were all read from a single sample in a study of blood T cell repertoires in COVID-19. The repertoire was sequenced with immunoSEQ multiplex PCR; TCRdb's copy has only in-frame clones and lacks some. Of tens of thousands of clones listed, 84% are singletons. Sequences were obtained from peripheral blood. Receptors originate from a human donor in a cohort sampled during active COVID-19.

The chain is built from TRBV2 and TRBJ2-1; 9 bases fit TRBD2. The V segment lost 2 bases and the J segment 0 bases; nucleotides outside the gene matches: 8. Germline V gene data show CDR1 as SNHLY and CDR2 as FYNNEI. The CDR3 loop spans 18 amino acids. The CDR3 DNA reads TGTGCCAGCAGTGAAAGGACTAGCGTGAGGAGCTCCTACAATGAGCAGTTCTTC. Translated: CASSERTSVRSSYNEQFF. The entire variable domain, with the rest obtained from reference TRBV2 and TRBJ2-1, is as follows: EPEVTQTPSHQVTQMGQEVILRCVPISNHLYFYWYRQILGQKVEFLVSFYNNEISEKSEIFDDQFSVERPDGSNFTLKIRSTKLEDSAMYFCASSERTSVRSSYNEQFFGPGTRLTVL.

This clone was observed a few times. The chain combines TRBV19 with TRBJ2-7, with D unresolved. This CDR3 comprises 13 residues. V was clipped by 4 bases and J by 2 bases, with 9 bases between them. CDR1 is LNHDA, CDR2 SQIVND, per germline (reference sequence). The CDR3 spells CASSTAVAYEQYF. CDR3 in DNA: TGTGCCAGTAGTACCGCGGTGGCCTACGAGCAGTACTTC.